This T cell receptor (beta chain) was sequenced during a study of blood T cell repertoires in COVID-19. Whole-study context: Whether acute or convalescent, the COVID-19 samples came from the United States, Italy and Spain.

Individuals drawn from 24 US areas were about 18 to 90 years old. Assignments of participants to cohorts depended upon their own reported clinical history. The V gene lost 0 bases and the J gene lost 5 bases, with 7 bases spanning the gap. The CDR3 covers 13 residues. Looked up from germline, CDR1 is SGHTA and CDR2 is FQGTGA. Produced via immunoSEQ multiplex PCR; TCRdb's table is partial and in-frame only. The sample has a few hundred thousand clones, 80% to 90% seen once; the top ten hold roughly 0.99%. The chain links TRBV7-3 to TRBJ1-1, with a weak D call TRBD1 (5 bases). The clonotype originates from a man aged 18 to 35 who had recovered from COVID-19. Sequenced input: PBMCs or T cells enriched from blood (not recorded which). The CDR3 DNA reads TGTGCCAGCAGCTTAACGGGGCGGACTGAAGCTTTCTTT. This translates into CASSLTGRTEAFF.